Described below is a single T cell receptor beta chain sequence and its context. Its antigen is currently unknown. The data stem from a study of shared clonotypes between healthy human individuals. Across the study: A donor's plate count was three for CD4 naive and three for CD4 memory; CD8 naive had two and CD8 memory one.

The J segment lost 1 base and the V segment lost 3 bases, leaving 8 bases of the junction unmatched. Germline CDR1 and CDR2: SGHAT and FQNNGV. The CDR3 sequence is 16 residues long. Study-wide results and limits: Donor clonotype sharing was expected to depend on sequencing depth. Against clonotypes common to all four donors, non-shared ones had lower generation probabilities.

Every immunoSEQ plate was one replicate of a subset's evenly spread DNA. Sequencing was performed with immunoSEQ multiplex PCR; in TCRdb, only in-frame clones are kept and a portion is missing. The repertoire has under 2.5 million clones, 85% to 95% of them found once; the top ten carry approximately 0.41%. The sample consisted of naive CD4+ T cells from PBMCs. Noted subset: CD45RA+ positively selected. The origin of this receptor is a man between 18 and 35 years old in good health. Some clones in this sample may be carry-over from other donors' samples. The V and J genes are TRBV11-2 and TRBJ1-1, with 7 bases identical to TRBD1. The CDR3 sequence: CASSFGTAWANTEAFF. The CDR3 region has the DNA TGTGCCAGCAGCTTCGGGACAGCCTGGGCGAACACTGAAGCTTTCTTT.